The clone carrying this T cell receptor (beta chain) was seen many times. Antigen: not known. TCRdb processed the 5' RACE reads anew with MiXCR; each CDR3 protein has one entry. The top ten clones hold approximately 20% of a sample with 200,000 to 250,000 distinct CDR3 sequences, about 10% of them seen once. The data derive from a study of CD8 T cells in ankylosing spondylitis. Study results and limitations: In ankylosing spondylitis patients, matched synovial fluid reportedly showed significant enrichment of disease-linked clones. Characteristic, it appeared, of ankylosing spondylitis blood was a TCR beta motif of about eight highly homologous variants.

Trimming cost V 0 bases and J 10 bases, with 4 bases left between them. This CDR3 has 12 amino acids. CDR1 is LNHNV and CDR2 is YYDKDF in the germline V gene (reference sequence). This TCR was recovered from a male donor with ankylosing spondylitis or in good health (not recorded which). The V and J genes are TRBV15 and TRBJ1-6, with unresolved D. Sequenced input: blood, either unsorted or a sorted T cell fraction (not recorded which). The CDR3 nucleotides read TGTGCCACCAGCAGAGATGAGTCACCCCTCCACTTT. Translated, it gives CATSRDESPLHF.